This T cell receptor beta chain is drawn from a study of radiotherapy plus CTLA-4 blockade in lung cancer. Here immunoSEQ multiplex PCR was the method, and the copy in TCRdb shows in-frame clones only, minus some. This table has approximately 80,000 clones, approximately 84% appearing once. The junction had 2 bases not matched to a gene; V was cut back by 5 bases and J by 4 bases. Germline CDR1 and CDR2: MNHEY and SMNVEV (reference sequence). There are 15 residues in the CDR3. This TCR came from a human donor with non-small cell lung cancer who had stable disease on radiotherapy plus ipilimumab. This sample comprised peripheral blood, obtained from a patient treated with radiotherapy plus ipilimumab. The genes are TRBV27 and TRBJ2-3; 14 bases match TRBD2. CDR3 sequence: CASSLTSGGADTQYF. CDR3 DNA sequence: TGTGCCAGCAGTCTGACTAGCGGGGGGGCAGATACGCAGTATTTT.